One sample yielded the 13 T cell receptor beta chains listed below, sequenced in a study of breast tumors, draining lymph nodes, adjacent tissues. Each CDR3 protein gets one entry after TCRdb re-called the multiplex PCR reads with MiXCR. This table holds about 110,000 distinct CDR3 sequences, 30% found once. Axillary draining lymph nodes of breast cancer patients supplied the node samples. Input material: axillary lymph node tissue. The receptors derive from a female donor with breast cancer. Some clones in this sample may be carry-over from other donors' samples.

The chain links TRBV6-4 to TRBJ1-4, with 9 positions matching TRBD1. With 10 bases clipped from V and 6 bases from J, the junction kept 3 bases outside the gene matches. Looked up from germline, CDR1 is MRHNA and CDR2 is SNTAGT. The CDR3 covers 12 residues. The CDR3 nucleotides read TGTGCCAACCGGACAGGGGATGAAAAACTGTTTTTT. Protein product: CANRTGDEKLFF.

This clonotype was counted ten times or more. This rearrangement joins TRBV20-1 to TRBJ2-4; D is ambiguous. The CDR3 is 16 amino acids. Germline V gene data show CDR1 as DFQATT and CDR2 as SNEGSKA (reference sequence). Trimming cost V 0 bases and J 0 bases, with 12 bases left between them. CDR3 in amino acids: CSARDLTVLAKNIQYF. In DNA, the CDR3 is TGCAGTGCTAGAGATTTAACTGTTCTAGCCAAAAACATTCAGTACTTC.

This clonotype was seen only a few times. This rearrangement joins TRBV11-2 to TRBJ2-7; the match to TRBD2 covers 7 bases. V lost 3 bases and J lost 0; bases outside the gene matches: 14. Germline V gives CDR1 SGHAT, CDR2 FQNNGV. CDR3 length: 18 residues. CDR3 nucleotides: TGTGCCAGCAGCTTTGTCACTGGGCCAGCGGGATCCTCCTACGAGCAGTACTTC. Translating gives CASSFVTGPAGSSYEQYF.

This clonotype was observed at least ten times. The chain recombines TRBV6-6 with TRBJ1-2; D is ambiguous. Germline-derived CDR1 and CDR2 are MNHNY and SVGAGI (reference sequence). Trimming pared 0 bases from V and 0 bases from J, leaving 11 bases between. This CDR3 region has 16 residues. The CDR3, as DNA: TGTGCCAGCAGTTACTCGGCAGGCTTAACTAACTATGGCTACACCTTC. As protein: CASSYSAGLTNYGYTF.

This clonotype came up a few times. The chain employs TRBV30 and TRBJ2-1; 7 positions match TRBD1. Germline V gene sequence: CDR1 GTSNPN, CDR2 SVGIG (reference sequence). J gave up 8 bases and V 7 bases, and 5 bases lay outside the gene matches. The CDR3 consists of 11 residues. CDR3 in amino acids: CAFRGYDEQFF. In nucleotides, the CDR3 is TGTGCCTTCAGGGGGTACGATGAGCAGTTCTTC.

This clonotype was picked up many times. This rearrangement joins TRBV6-6 to TRBJ2-2, with D uncertain. The V end was cut by 8 bases, the J end by 2 bases, with 9 bases between. The CDR3 has 13 residues. CDR1 and CDR2 from the germline V gene are MNHNY and SVGAGI (reference sequence). In DNA form, the CDR3 reads TGTGCCAGCCGGCCCTCCAACACCGGGGAGCTGTTTTTT. It specifies CASRPSNTGELFF.

In its sample, this clonotype was seen many times. This chain links TRBV14 with TRBJ2-3; D perhaps matches TRBD2 (6 bases). This CDR3 contains 13 residues. The V and J ends lost 4 bases and 9 bases respectively, with 14 bases between them. The germline V gene encodes CDR1 SGHDN and CDR2 FVKESK. The CDR3 DNA reads as TGTGCCAGCAGCCCGGGACTTCTTATCACGCAGTATTTT. Protein sequence: CASSPGLLITQYF.

This clonotype appeared many times. The chain employs TRBV9 and TRBJ2-7, with 7 nucleotides matching TRBD1. The CDR3 is 14 residues long. The germline gives CDR1 SGDLS, CDR2 YYNGEE. Losses at the gene ends were 7 bases for V and 5 bases for J; bases not matched to a gene: 12. The CDR3 sequence: CASAVGAGGNEQYF. CDR3 nucleotides: TGTGCCAGCGCCGTCGGAGCAGGGGGTAACGAGCAGTACTTC.

This clonotype was recorded at least ten times. The J gene is TRBJ2-7, the V gene TRBV5-1; the D gene is possibly TRBD1 (6 bases). Trimming took off 1 base at V and 4 bases at J, with 15 bases between the two ends. Germline CDR1 and CDR2: SGHRS and YFSETQ. This CDR3 contains 15 residues. In DNA form, the CDR3 reads TGCGCCAGCAGCTTGTTAGGCAGGGGAGAGTACGAGCAGTACTTC. Translating it yields CASSLLGRGEYEQYF.

In this sample, this clonotype turned up many times. The chain employs TRBV6-5 and TRBJ2-1, with 13 bases matching TRBD2. From germline, CDR1 is MNHEY and CDR2 SVGAGI. The CDR3 extends over 15 amino acids. V gave up 5 bases and J gave up 9 bases; unmatched junction bases: 7. CDR3 protein: CASSPGLAGVGEQFF. The CDR3 DNA is TGTGCCAGCAGTCCTGGACTAGCGGGAGTAGGTGAGCAGTTCTTC.

This chain uses TRBV5-1 with TRBJ2-2, with TRBD2 matching 11 bases. The germline CDR1 and CDR2 sequences are SGHRS and YFSETQ. The CDR3 covers 15 residues. The V and J ends lost 4 bases and 3 bases, in that order; junction bases with no gene match: 2. The CDR3 bases are TGCGCCAGCAGCGAGGGACTAGCGGACACCGGGGAGCTGTTTTTT. It encodes CASSEGLADTGELFF.

As concerns this clonotype: At one end the junction does not follow the germline gene, possibly because of a read error. The J gene is TRBJ1-4, the V gene TRBV5-5; 7 nucleotides align to TRBD1. The CDR3 covers 15 residues. Germline assignment: CDR1 SGHKS and CDR2 YYEKEE (reference sequence). CDR3 coding DNA: TGTGCCAGCAGCTCCACAGGGGACTTTAATGAAAAACCGTTTTTT. Its translation is CASSSTGDFNEKPFF.

This clonotype was detected ten times or more. V and J are TRBV10-3 and TRBJ2-7; TRBD1 aligns across 9 bases. V was pared by 10 bases and J by 5 bases, with 9 bases of the junction left unmatched. Germline CDR1 is ENHRY and CDR2 is SYGVKD. There are 13 residues in the CDR3. The CDR3 DNA sequence: TGTGCCACCGGACAGGGGATTATCGACGAGCAGTACTTC. Its translation is CATGQGIIDEQYF.